These 19 T cell receptor beta chains were sequenced from one sample in a study of coeliac disease. Overall study findings and caveats: In active celiac disease, intraepithelial and lamina propria TRB and TRG repertoires were less clonal than controls.

For these TCRs, the target antigens are not known. Profiled with immunoSEQ multiplex PCR; TCRdb holds only in-frame clones, not every one. The sample lists several thousand clones, less than 70% seen once, with about 14% in the top ten. The sample taken for sequencing was intraepithelial lymphocytes from the gut. The source of these receptors is a woman between 18 and 29 years old with active celiac disease.

V is TRBV6-1 and J is TRBJ1-2; D is unresolved. Germline CDR1 and CDR2: MNHNS and SASEGT. The CDR3 has 17 residues. V was trimmed by 2 bases and J by 6 bases, leaving 22 bases between them. The CDR3 sequence: CASSEFAYALRKNGYTF. The CDR3 DNA follows: TGTGCCAGCAGTGAATTTGCGTACGCCTTGCGCAAAAATGGCTACACCTTC.

This rearrangement joins TRBV5-1 to TRBJ2-3, with 8 nucleotides matching TRBD2. Looked up from germline, CDR1 is SGHRS and CDR2 is YFSETQ. The CDR3 runs to 15 residues. With V trimmed by 1 base and J by 4 bases, 5 bases remained unmatched. CDR3 sequence: CASSLNGGAADTQYF. The CDR3, as DNA: TGCGCCAGCAGCTTGAACGGGGGGGCCGCAGATACGCAGTATTTT.

This clone is labeled as medium-sized. The chain uses TRBV10-3 and TRBJ1-5; 8 bases match TRBD1. CDR3 length: 14 residues. Germline CDR1 and CDR2: ENHRY and SYGVKD. The junction had 6 bases not matched to a gene; V was cut back by 7 bases and J by 4 bases. CDR3 sequence: CAIKGGQGNQPQHF. CDR3 sequence (DNA): TGTGCCATCAAAGGCGGACAGGGTAATCAGCCCCAGCATTTT.

This clone has only one observation. This chain uses TRBV20-1 with TRBJ2-7, with a weak D call TRBD2 (7 bases). Trimming pared 5 bases from V and 8 bases from J, leaving 13 bases between. This CDR3 is built from 11 residues. Germline V gene data show CDR1 as DFQATT and CDR2 as SNEGSKA (reference sequence). The CDR3 bases are TGCAGTGCTGGGGGGGCAGGGAAGCAGTACGTC. Protein sequence: CSAGGAGKQYV.

This clone was observed once. J is TRBJ1-5 and V is TRBV30; 9 bases align to TRBD1. Germline V gene lookup returns CDR1 GTSNPN and CDR2 SVGIG (reference sequence). This CDR3 spans 14 amino acids. V gave up 3 bases and J gave up 5 bases; unmatched junction bases: 5. CDR3 loop: CAWRGTGRYQPQHF. The CDR3 DNA follows: TGTGCCTGGAGGGGGACAGGGAGGTATCAGCCCCAGCATTTT.

The rearrangement uses TRBV15 and TRBJ1-1, with D tentatively TRBD1 (6 bases). V was shortened by 3 bases and J by 0 bases, with 17 bases between the two germline ends. CDR3 length: 17 residues. Germline CDR1 is LNHNV and CDR2 is YYDKDF (reference sequence). In DNA form, the CDR3 reads TGTGCCACCAGCAGGGCGGGGGGCGCGGTATTGAACACTGAAGCTTTCTTT. Its protein product is CATSRAGGAVLNTEAFF.

The rearrangement joins TRBV7-9 to TRBJ2-6; TRBD1 is a possible D gene (7 bases). The germline V gene encodes CDR1 SEHNR and CDR2 FQNEAQ (reference sequence). V was cut by 3 bases and J by 0 bases, with 15 bases left in between. The CDR3 covers 18 residues. The CDR3 nucleotides read TGTGCCAGCAGCTTGGAGGGGGCAGGGACCTCTGGGGCCAACGTCCTGACTTTC. Encoded protein: CASSLEGAGTSGANVLTF. The full variable domain, completed using reference TRBV7-9 and TRBJ2-6, is DTGVSQNPRHKITKRGQNVTFRCDPISEHNRLYWYRQTLGQGPEFLTYFQNEAQLEKSRLLSDRFSAERPKGSFSTLEIQRTEQGDSAMYLCASSLEGAGTSGANVLTFGAGSRLTVL.

This sequence joins TRBV7-6 and TRBJ2-5; 11 bases are shared with TRBD2. Germline loops: CDR1 SGHVS, CDR2 FNYEAQ. CDR3 size: 17 residues. With V trimmed by 3 bases and J by 0 bases, 6 bases remained unmatched. The CDR3: CASSFWLAGGYQETQYF. For the CDR3, the DNA is TGTGCCAGCAGCTTTTGGCTAGCGGGGGGTTACCAAGAGACCCAGTACTTC.

This rearrangement joins TRBV19 to TRBJ2-2; TRBD1 matches 11 bases. The CDR3 sequence is 17 residues long. CDR1 is LNHDA and CDR2 is SQIVND in the germline V gene (reference sequence). The V and J ends lost 1 base and 4 bases, in that order; junction bases with no gene match: 5. CDR3 bases: TGTGCCAGTAGTATAGGGTGGACAGGGGGCGGCACCGGGGAGCTGTTTTTT. Residues: CASSIGWTGGGTGELFF. The complete variable domain, with remaining parts taken from reference TRBV19 and TRBJ2-2, reads DGGITQSPKYLFRKEGQNVTLSCEQNLNHDAMYWYRQDPGQGLRLIYYSQIVNDFQKGDIAEGYSVSREKKESFPLTVTSAQKNPTAFYLCASSIGWTGGGTGELFFGEGSRLTVL.

This clone has a handful of counts. The rearrangement uses TRBV5-1 and TRBJ1-1, with 8 positions matching TRBD1. From germline, CDR1 is SGHRS and CDR2 YFSETQ. The CDR3 is 15 residues long. V lost 3 bases, J lost 0 bases, and 4 bases stayed unmatched. This CDR3 is CASSSKTGVNTEAFF. CDR3 nucleotides: TGCGCCAGCAGCTCTAAGACAGGGGTGAACACTGAAGCTTTCTTT.

This chain uses TRBV28 with TRBJ1-2; 7 positions match TRBD1. The CDR3 has 17 amino acids. CDR1 and CDR2 from the germline V gene are MDHEN and SYDVKM. V gave up 5 bases and J gave up 6 bases; unmatched junction bases: 18. CDR3 in DNA: TGTGCCAGCAGTCCTTTGGGCGAAGAGGGGGCAATAAATGGCTACACCTTC. It translates to CASSPLGEEGAINGYTF.

The chain recombines TRBV7-3 with TRBJ2-2, with D maybe TRBD1 (6 bases). This CDR3 has 15 residues. The germline V gene has CDR1 SGHTA and CDR2 FQGTGA. V was clipped by 5 bases and J by 0 bases, with 10 bases between them. The CDR3 DNA reads TGTGCCAGCAGCCCCCAGGGGCCGAACACCGGGGAGCTGTTTTTT. Translation: CASSPQGPNTGELFF. The whole variable domain, filled in from reference TRBV7-3 and TRBJ2-2, reads GAGVSQTPSNKVTEKGKYVELRCDPISGHTALYWYRQSLGQGPEFLIYFQGTGAADDSGLPNDRFFAVRPEGSVSTLKIQRTERGDSAVYLCASSPQGPNTGELFFGEGSRLTVL.

This clone was seen only a few times. The genes are TRBV5-6 and TRBJ1-3; TRBD1 is a possible D gene (5 bases). Looked up from germline, CDR1 is SGHDT and CDR2 is YYEEEE. The ends were cut back, 2 bases at V and 2 bases at J, with 20 bases in the middle. The CDR3 extends over 18 amino acids. The CDR3 DNA sequence: TGTGCCAGCAGCTTATTTGCCTCCCCCTTGGGGCCTGGAAACACCATATATTTT. It codes for CASSLFASPLGPGNTIYF.

The table lists this clone with a few counts. The chain carries TRBV12-5 and TRBJ2-3, with 11 bases fitting TRBD2. Germline trimming cut 1 base from V and 6 bases from J; bases unmatched to any gene: 3. Germline loops: CDR1 LGHNT, CDR2 FRNRAP. The CDR3 contains 15 residues. CDR3 residues: CASGLGGTSGDTQYF. DNA of the CDR3: TGTGCTAGTGGTTTGGGGGGGACTAGCGGCGATACGCAGTATTTT.

The chain joins TRBV27 to TRBJ2-2; the match to TRBD2 covers 12 bases. V lost 5 bases, J lost 8 bases, and 12 bases stayed unmatched. CDR3 length: 17 residues. CDR1 and CDR2 (germline): MNHEY, SMNVEV (reference sequence). The CDR3: CASSPELAGGRFGELFF. For the CDR3, the DNA is TGTGCCAGCAGTCCCGAGCTAGCGGGGGGGCGATTTGGGGAGCTGTTTTTT.

This chain uses TRBV10-3 with TRBJ1-5, with D possibly matching TRBD1 (6 bases). The V gene lost 3 bases and the J gene lost 8 bases, with 17 bases spanning the gap. Germline-derived CDR1 and CDR2 are ENHRY and SYGVKD. The length of the CDR3 is 15 residues. The CDR3 here is CAISDPRTGREPQHF. In DNA form, the CDR3 reads TGTGCCATCAGTGACCCACGCACAGGGAGGGAGCCCCAGCATTTT.

The V and J genes are TRBV9 and TRBJ2-4; D possibly corresponds to TRBD1 (5 bases). CDR3 size: 17 residues. V was shortened by 3 bases and J by 3 bases, with 19 bases between the two germline ends. The germline CDR1 and CDR2 sequences are SGDLS and YYNGEE. This CDR3 reads CASSAQGTTYLKNIQYF. The CDR3 DNA sequence: TGTGCCAGCAGCGCTCAGGGTACCACCTACCTCAAAAACATTCAGTACTTC. The whole variable domain, filled in from reference TRBV9 and TRBJ2-4, reads DSGVTQTPKHLITATGQRVTLRCSPRSGDLSVYWYQQSLDQGLQFLIQYYNGEERAKGNILERFSAQQFPDLHSELNLSSLELGDSALYFCASSAQGTTYLKNIQYFGAGTRLSVL.

The gene calls are TRBV27 and TRBJ1-2; D gene ambiguous. V lost 0 bases, J lost 3 bases, and 11 bases lay in between. CDR3 length: 15 amino acids. Germline CDR1 reads MNHEY; CDR2 reads SMNVEV (reference sequence). The CDR3, as DNA: TGTGCCAGCAGTTTATCAACTGGGAGTCACTATGGCTACACCTTC. Its translation is CASSLSTGSHYGYTF.

The J gene is TRBJ2-5, the V gene TRBV6-5, with a weak D call TRBD1 (6 bases). The germline V gene encodes CDR1 MNHEY and CDR2 SVGAGI. The CDR3 is 13 amino acids. Trimming removed 6 bases at V and 6 bases at J, with 14 bases between. The CDR3 sequence is CASRAGELQTQYF. The CDR3 nucleotides read TGTGCCAGCAGGGCAGGGGAGTTGCAGACCCAGTACTTC.